Each of the 26 T cell receptor beta chains below was sequenced from the same sample in a study of cytomegalovirus exposure and HLA in healthy donors. PCR was performed using 60 Vbeta and 13 Jbeta primers. Produced via immunoSEQ multiplex PCR; TCRdb's table is partial and in-frame only. The table gives about 70,000 clones; the top ten clones make up 2% to 3% of it. Sequencing was carried out using PBMCs. All receptors come from a female donor in good health and CMV-seropositive.

CDR3 nucleotides: TGCGCCAGCAGCCTCTTAGCGGGGGGTAATTCCGGGGAGCTGTTTTTT. As protein: CASSLLAGGNSGELFF. The rearrangement links TRBV4-3 to TRBJ2-2, with TRBD2 matching over 10 bases. Germline CDR1 LGHNA, CDR2 YSLEER. The CDR3 consists of 16 residues. Losses at the gene ends were 4 bases for V and 6 bases for J; bases not matched to a gene: 8.

The V call is TRBV28, the J call TRBJ1-2; a weak D match, TRBD1 (6 bases). The length of the CDR3 is 14 residues. CDR1 is MDHEN and CDR2 is SYDVKM in the germline V gene. Trimming took off 5 bases at V and 12 bases at J, with 22 bases between the two ends. The CDR3 loop is CASSPLAWTAGDTF. The CDR3 nucleotides read TGTGCCAGCAGTCCGCTTGCGTGGACAGCAGGGGACACCTTC.

This chain uses TRBV5-4 with TRBJ2-5; TRBD2 agrees at 7 bases. Germline CDR1 and CDR2: SGHNT and YYREEE (reference sequence). The ends lost 4 bases at V and 1 base at J; junction bases unmatched: 10. CDR3 length equals 16 residues. In DNA, the CDR3 is TGTGCCAGCAGCGTGGGACCCCCGGGAGGCCAAGAGACCCAGTACTTC. This gives the protein CASSVGPPGGQETQYF.

V usage is TRBV19 and J usage is TRBJ1-3, with D uncertain. Germline V gene sequence: CDR1 LNHDA, CDR2 SQIVND (reference sequence). V lost 7 bases to trimming and J lost 0 bases, with 19 bases between them. The CDR3 contains 17 residues. This chain's CDR3 is CASKVGGRGYSGNTIYF. The CDR3 DNA reads as TGTGCCAGTAAGGTTGGAGGGCGCGGATACTCTGGAAACACCATATATTTT.

The chain recombines TRBV4-2 with TRBJ2-5; a weak D match, TRBD2 (6 bases). The J call could be wrong; TRBJ2-7 is a better fit for the DNA end. The CDR3 loop spans 15 amino acids. Looked up from germline, CDR1 is LGHNA and CDR2 is YNFKEQ. The CDR3 nucleotides are TGTGCCAGCAGCCAAGAGGGCGGGGACGCCTACGAGCAGTACTTC. Translating gives CASSQEGGDAYEQYF.

The chain recombines TRBV28 with TRBJ1-4; the D gene is possibly TRBD1 (5 bases). Looked up from germline, CDR1 is MDHEN and CDR2 is SYDVKM. Trimming cost V 2 bases and J 8 bases, with 9 bases left between them. CDR3 length: 13 amino acids. CDR3 sequence: CASSLGRVEKLFF. DNA of the CDR3: TGTGCCAGCAGTTTAGGCAGGGTCGAAAAACTGTTTTTT.

This rearrangement joins TRBV29-1 to TRBJ2-7; D may be TRBD2 (6 bases). CDR3 length: 13 amino acids. Trimming took 1 base from V and 0 from J, leaving 7 bases between them. CDR1 is SQVTM and CDR2 is ANQGSEA in the germline V gene. Here the CDR3 reads CSVEGRDSYEQYF. The CDR3 DNA is TGCAGCGTTGAAGGGCGGGACTCCTACGAGCAGTACTTC.

On this clone itself: One end of the junction fails to match germline, which may point to a read error. The chain couples TRBV7-2 to TRBJ1-2, with 9 bases lining up with TRBD1. The CDR3 covers 14 residues. CDR1 is SGHTA, CDR2 FQGNSA, per germline. In nucleotides, the CDR3 is TGTGCCAGCAGCCTAGCACAGGGGGCGGGAGGCTACACCTTC. Translated, it gives CASSLAQGAGGYTF.

The rearrangement joins TRBV28 to TRBJ2-5, with 8 bases matching TRBD2. The CDR3 length is 14 residues. V trimming: 3 bases; J trimming: 4 bases; junction bases outside the gene matches: 4. CDR1 is MDHEN and CDR2 is SYDVKM in the germline V gene. The CDR3 protein is CASSFREGLETQYF. The CDR3 coding sequence is TGTGCCAGCAGTTTTCGGGAGGGCCTAGAGACCCAGTACTTC.

The rearrangement joins TRBV10-3 to TRBJ2-2, with TRBD1 as a possible D gene (6 bases). Germline V gene sequence: CDR1 ENHRY, CDR2 SYGVKD. CDR3 length: 15 residues. Trimming removed 3 bases at V and 3 bases at J, with 11 bases between. CDR3 DNA: TGTGCCATCAGTGATAACAGGGCGGACACCGGGGAGCTGTTTTTT. Translating gives CAISDNRADTGELFF.

The chain combines TRBV6-1 with TRBJ2-7; 10 positions match TRBD1. The CDR3 has 14 amino acids. Losses at the gene ends were 5 bases for V and 2 bases for J; bases not matched to a gene: 3. Germline V gene sequence: CDR1 MNHNS, CDR2 SASEGT. CDR3 sequence (DNA): TGTGCCAGCAGTCCAGGACAGGGGGCCTACGAGCAGTACTTC. Its translation is CASSPGQGAYEQYF.

V and J are TRBV5-1 and TRBJ1-1; TRBD1 might be the D (5 bases). The CDR3 consists of 14 residues. The V gene lost 4 bases and the J gene lost 3 bases, with 13 bases spanning the gap. Germline values: CDR1 SGHRS, CDR2 YFSETQ. The CDR3 region is CASSQRQLDTEAFF. The CDR3 bases are TGCGCCAGCAGCCAAAGACAGCTGGACACTGAAGCTTTCTTT.

The gene calls are TRBV18 and TRBJ1-1, with 8 bases identical to TRBD1. The CDR3 spans 15 residues. Germline trimming cut 3 bases from V and 4 bases from J; bases unmatched to any gene: 7. Germline assignment: CDR1 KGHSH and CDR2 LQKENI. The CDR3 coding sequence is TGTGCCAGCTCACCCCCCCCGGACAGGGTCACTGAAGCTTTCTTT. Amino acid sequence: CASSPPPDRVTEAFF.

This chain links TRBV18 with TRBJ1-1, with TRBD1 identical over 8 bases. CDR1 is KGHSH, CDR2 LQKENI, per germline. J was trimmed by 1 base and V by 6 bases; bases with no gene match: 10. CDR3 length equals 16 residues. Here the CDR3 reads CASSPDRVRANTEAFF. For the CDR3, the DNA is TGTGCCAGCTCCCCGGACAGGGTGAGAGCGAACACTGAAGCTTTCTTT.

The chain links TRBV25-1 to TRBJ1-1; the D is unclear. There are 14 residues in the CDR3. CDR1 and CDR2 (germline): MGHDK, SYGVNS. V gave up 7 bases and J gave up 0 bases, with 12 bases separating them. CDR3: CASTKNSMNTEAFF. The DNA of the CDR3 is TGTGCCAGCACCAAGAACTCGATGAACACTGAAGCTTTCTTT.

V is TRBV6-6 and J is TRBJ1-2; D is uncertain. Trimming cost V 2 bases and J 3 bases, with 16 bases left between them. The germline V gene has CDR1 MNHNY and CDR2 SVGAGI (reference sequence). The CDR3 contains 16 residues. Here the CDR3 DNA reads TGTGCCAGCAGTTACCACATACAGATCATGGACTATGGCTACACCTTC. It yields the protein CASSYHIQIMDYGYTF.

The V and J genes are TRBV4-1 and TRBJ2-1; 10 bases agree with TRBD2. CDR1 and CDR2 from the germline V gene are MGHRA and YSYEKL. The CDR3 is 16 amino acids. With V trimmed by 4 bases and J by 3 bases, 6 bases remained unmatched. As DNA, the CDR3 is TGCGCCAGCAGCCCAGAGAGACTAGCGGGCTACAATGAGCAGTTCTTC. Protein: CASSPERLAGYNEQFF.

This sequence joins TRBV30 and TRBJ1-2; TRBD1 agrees at 9 bases. Germline V gene sequence: CDR1 GTSNPN, CDR2 SVGIG (reference sequence). After removal of 2 bases from V and 9 bases from J, the junction contained 10 bases not matched to a gene. The CDR3 is 14 amino acids. The CDR3: CAWSTTGGSGRYTF. CDR3 sequence (DNA): TGTGCCTGGAGTACAACAGGGGGCAGCGGTCGCTACACCTTC. Combining the CDR3 with reference TRBV30 and TRBJ1-2 gives the whole variable domain SQTIHQWPATLVQPVGSPLSLECTVEGTSNPNLYWYRQAAGRGLQLLFYSVGIGQISSEVPQNLSASRPQDRQFILSSKKLLLSDSGFYLCAWSTTGGSGRYTFGSGTRLTVV.

This chain links TRBV7-8 with TRBJ1-1; TRBD1 aligns across 7 bases. Germline V gives CDR1 SGHVS, CDR2 FQNEAQ. CDR3 size: 15 residues. V lost 3 bases, J lost 4 bases, and 8 bases stayed unmatched. The CDR3 DNA sequence: TGTGCCAGCAGCTTTCGTACAGGGGCTGGCACTGAAGCTTTCTTT. Translated, it gives CASSFRTGAGTEAFF. Looking up the rest from reference TRBV7-8 and TRBJ1-1 gives the full variable domain: GAGVSQSPRYKVAKRGQDVALRCDPISGHVSLFWYQQALGQGPEFLTYFQNEAQLDKSGLPSDRFFAERPEGSVSTLKIQRTQQEDSAVYLCASSFRTGAGTEAFFGQGTRLTVV.

The V and J genes are TRBV18 and TRBJ2-3, with D perhaps TRBD1 (7 bases). The length of the CDR3 is 15 residues. Trimming cost V 5 bases and J 3 bases, with 15 bases left between them. From germline, CDR1 is KGHSH and CDR2 LQKENI. CDR3 sequence reads: CASSSQEGATDTQYF. Here the CDR3 DNA reads TGTGCCAGCTCATCCCAGGAGGGGGCAACAGATACGCAGTATTTT.

The J gene is TRBJ2-7, the V gene TRBV7-9; perhaps TRBD1 as D (6 bases). V was clipped by 0 bases and J by 3 bases, with 9 bases between them. CDR1 and CDR2 from the germline V gene are SEHNR and FQNEAQ (reference sequence). The CDR3 runs to 14 residues. The CDR3 bases are TGTGCCAGCAGCTTAGCACAGGGTTTCTACGAGCAGTACTTC. This gives the protein CASSLAQGFYEQYF.

The chain couples TRBV4-1 to TRBJ2-2; 11 bases agree with TRBD2. V lost 4 bases, J lost 6 bases, and 4 bases stayed unmatched. Germline V gives CDR1 MGHRA, CDR2 YSYEKL. The CDR3 loop spans 15 amino acids. CDR3 bases: TGCGCCAGCAGCCCGACTAGCGGGGTACCCGGGGAGCTGTTTTTT. It encodes CASSPTSGVPGELFF.

The chain employs TRBV19 and TRBJ1-5, with a possible D match to TRBD1 (6 bases). The CDR3 sequence is 13 residues long. Germline V gives CDR1 LNHDA, CDR2 SQIVND (reference sequence). V lost 11 bases to trimming and J lost 2 bases, with 13 bases between them. The CDR3 reads CACTGPGNQPQHF. CDR3 sequence (DNA): TGTGCCTGTACAGGGCCGGGCAATCAGCCCCAGCATTTT.

V usage is TRBV7-9 and J usage is TRBJ1-1; 9 positions agree with TRBD1. Unmatched junction bases numbered 14, after V lost 6 bases and J lost 6 bases. CDR1 is SEHNR and CDR2 is FQNEAQ in the germline V gene (reference sequence). The CDR3 has 16 amino acids. This CDR3 is CASSWGQGGQGAEAFF. CDR3 sequence (DNA): TGTGCCAGCAGTTGGGGACAGGGCGGCCAAGGGGCTGAAGCTTTCTTT.

CDR3 amino acids: CASSGKTDLIAGELFF. CDR3 sequence (DNA): TGTGCCAGCAGCGGAAAGACCGACTTAATTGCCGGGGAGCTGTTTTTT. The J gene is TRBJ2-2, the V gene TRBV5-5; D is ambiguous. Germline assignment: CDR1 SGHKS and CDR2 YYEKEE (reference sequence). The CDR3 consists of 16 residues. Between the trimmed V and J ends, which lost 4 bases and 6 bases, there was a span of 19 bases. Filled out from reference TRBV5-5 and TRBJ2-2, the complete variable domain reads DAGVTQSPTHLIKTRGQQVTLRCSPISGHKSVSWYQQVLGQGPQFIFQYYEKEERGRGNFPDRFSARQFPNYSSELNVNALLLGDSALYLCASSGKTDLIAGELFFGEGSRLTVL.

The genes are TRBV4-3 and TRBJ1-3; 7 bases agree with TRBD1. V dropped 2 bases and J dropped 4; count of bases not matched to a gene: 5. CDR3 length equals 15 residues. Germline assignment: CDR1 LGHNA and CDR2 YSLEER. CDR3 loop: CASSQRQGEGNTIYF. CDR3 DNA sequence: TGCGCCAGCAGCCAACGACAGGGTGAGGGAAACACCATATATTTT.